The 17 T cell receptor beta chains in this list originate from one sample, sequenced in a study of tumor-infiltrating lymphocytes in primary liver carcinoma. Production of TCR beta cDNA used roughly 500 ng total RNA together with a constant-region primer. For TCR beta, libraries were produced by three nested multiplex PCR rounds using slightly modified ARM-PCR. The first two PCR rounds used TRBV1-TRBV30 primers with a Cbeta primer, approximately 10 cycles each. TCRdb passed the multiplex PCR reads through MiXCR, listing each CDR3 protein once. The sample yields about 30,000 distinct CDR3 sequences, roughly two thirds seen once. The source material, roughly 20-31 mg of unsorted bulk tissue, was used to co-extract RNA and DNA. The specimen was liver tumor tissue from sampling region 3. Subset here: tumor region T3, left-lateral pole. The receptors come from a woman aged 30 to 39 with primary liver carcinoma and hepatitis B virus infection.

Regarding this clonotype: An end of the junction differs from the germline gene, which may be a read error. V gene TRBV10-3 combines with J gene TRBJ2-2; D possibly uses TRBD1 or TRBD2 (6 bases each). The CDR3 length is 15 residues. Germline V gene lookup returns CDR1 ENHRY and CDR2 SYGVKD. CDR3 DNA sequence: TGTACCATCAGTGGGAGGACAGTTGGCACCGGGGAGCTGTTATTT. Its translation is CTISGRTVGTGELLF.

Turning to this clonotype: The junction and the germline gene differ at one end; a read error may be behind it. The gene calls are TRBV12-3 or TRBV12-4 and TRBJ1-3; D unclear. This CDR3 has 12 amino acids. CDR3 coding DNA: TGTGCCAGCGGGCGCTCTCGAAACACCATATACTTT. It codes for CASGRSRNTIYF.

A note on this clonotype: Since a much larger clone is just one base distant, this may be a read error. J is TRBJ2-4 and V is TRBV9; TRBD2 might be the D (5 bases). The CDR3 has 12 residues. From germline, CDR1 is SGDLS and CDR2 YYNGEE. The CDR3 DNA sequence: TGTGTCAGCAATGACGGGGAAAACATTCAGTACTTC. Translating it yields CVSNDGENIQYF.

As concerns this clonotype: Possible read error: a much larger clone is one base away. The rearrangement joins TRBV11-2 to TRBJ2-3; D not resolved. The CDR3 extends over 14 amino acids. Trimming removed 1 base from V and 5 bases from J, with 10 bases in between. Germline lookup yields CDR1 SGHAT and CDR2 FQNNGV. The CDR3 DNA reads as TGTGCCAGCAGCTTAGCTTCGTTCATAGATACGCAGTATTTT. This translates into CASSLASFIDTQYF. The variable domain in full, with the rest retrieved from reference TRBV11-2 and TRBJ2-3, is EAGVAQSPRYKIIEKRQSVAFWCNPISGHATLYWYQQILGQGPKLLIQFQNNGVVDDSQLPKDRFSAERLKGVDSTLKIQPAKLEDSAVYLCASSLASFIDTQYFGPGTRLTVL.

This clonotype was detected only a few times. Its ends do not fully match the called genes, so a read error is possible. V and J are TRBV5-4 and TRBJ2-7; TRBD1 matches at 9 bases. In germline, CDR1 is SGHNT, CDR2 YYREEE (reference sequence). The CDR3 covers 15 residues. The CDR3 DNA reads TGTGGCAGCAGCTTGGGACAGGGTTTAGGCTACGAGCAGTACTTC. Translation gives CGSSLGQGLGYEQYF. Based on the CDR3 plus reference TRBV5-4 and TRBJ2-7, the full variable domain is ETGVTQSPTHLIKTRGQQVTLRCSSQSGHNTVSWYQQALGQGPQFIFQYYREEENGRGNFPPRFSGLQFPNYSSELNVNALELDDSALYLCGSSLGQGLGYEQYFGPGTRLTVT.

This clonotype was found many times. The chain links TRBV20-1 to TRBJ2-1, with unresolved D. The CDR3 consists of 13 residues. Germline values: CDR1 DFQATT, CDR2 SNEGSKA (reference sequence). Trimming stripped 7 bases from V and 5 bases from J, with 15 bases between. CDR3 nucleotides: TGCAGTGTTGGAGTACCCTCGAACAATGAGCAGTTCTTC. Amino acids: CSVGVPSNNEQFF.

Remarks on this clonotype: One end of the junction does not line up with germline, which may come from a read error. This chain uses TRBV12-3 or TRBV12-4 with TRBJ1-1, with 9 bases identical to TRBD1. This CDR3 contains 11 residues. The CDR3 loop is CDSSFGQGREF. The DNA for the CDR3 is TGTGACAGCAGTTTCGGACAGGGGAGGGAGTTT.

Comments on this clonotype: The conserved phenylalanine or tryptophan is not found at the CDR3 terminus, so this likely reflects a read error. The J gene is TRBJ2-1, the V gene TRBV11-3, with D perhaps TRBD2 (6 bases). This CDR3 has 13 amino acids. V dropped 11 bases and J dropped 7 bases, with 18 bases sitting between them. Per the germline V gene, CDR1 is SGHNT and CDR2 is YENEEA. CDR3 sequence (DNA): TGTGCCGGCTCTAGCGTGAGTGGGAATGAGCAGTTCTTA. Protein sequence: CAGSSVSGNEQFL.

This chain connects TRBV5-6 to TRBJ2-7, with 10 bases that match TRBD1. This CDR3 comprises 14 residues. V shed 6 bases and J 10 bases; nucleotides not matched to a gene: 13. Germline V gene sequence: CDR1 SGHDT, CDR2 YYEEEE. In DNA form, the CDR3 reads TGTGCCAGCATCTTTGGGACAGGGGCCTTCGAACAGTACTTC. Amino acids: CASIFGTGAFEQYF.

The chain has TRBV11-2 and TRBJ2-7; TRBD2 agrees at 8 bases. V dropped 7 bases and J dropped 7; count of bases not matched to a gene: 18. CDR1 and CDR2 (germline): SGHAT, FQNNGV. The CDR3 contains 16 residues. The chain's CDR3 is CASTSPGREARGEQYF. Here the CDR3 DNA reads TGTGCCAGCACAAGCCCTGGGCGGGAGGCAAGGGGGGAGCAGTACTTC. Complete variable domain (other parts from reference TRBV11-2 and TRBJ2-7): EAGVAQSPRYKIIEKRQSVAFWCNPISGHATLYWYQQILGQGPKLLIQFQNNGVVDDSQLPKDRFSAERLKGVDSTLKIQPAKLEDSAVYLCASTSPGREARGEQYFGPGTRLTVT.

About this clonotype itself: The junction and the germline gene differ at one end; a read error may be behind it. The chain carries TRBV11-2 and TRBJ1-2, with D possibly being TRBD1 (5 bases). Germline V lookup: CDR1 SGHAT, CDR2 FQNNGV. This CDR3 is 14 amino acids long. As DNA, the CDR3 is TGTGCCAGCAGTCCCGGGGGTACAGACGTTGGCTACAGCTTC. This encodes CASSPGGTDVGYSF.

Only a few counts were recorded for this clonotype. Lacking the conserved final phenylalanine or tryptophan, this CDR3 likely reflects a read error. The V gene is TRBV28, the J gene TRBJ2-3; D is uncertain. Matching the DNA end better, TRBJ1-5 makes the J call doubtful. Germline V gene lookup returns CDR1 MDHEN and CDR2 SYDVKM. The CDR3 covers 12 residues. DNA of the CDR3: TGTGCCAGCAGTTTGAGTCGAGATACGCAGCATTCT. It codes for CASSLSRDTQHS.

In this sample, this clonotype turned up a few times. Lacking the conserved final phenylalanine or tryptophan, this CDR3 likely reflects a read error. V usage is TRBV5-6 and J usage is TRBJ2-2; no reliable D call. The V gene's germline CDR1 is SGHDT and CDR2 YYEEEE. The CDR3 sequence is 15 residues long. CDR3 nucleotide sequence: TGTGCCAGCATCTTGGCACCCAGAGTCAGCGGGGAGCTGTTTATT. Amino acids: CASILAPRVSGELFI.

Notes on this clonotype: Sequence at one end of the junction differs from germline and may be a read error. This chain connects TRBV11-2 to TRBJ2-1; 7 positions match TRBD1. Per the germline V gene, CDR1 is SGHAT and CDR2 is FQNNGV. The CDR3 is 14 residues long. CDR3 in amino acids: CANSHLGTANEQFF. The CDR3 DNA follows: TGTGCCAACAGCCACCTAGGGACAGCTAATGAGCAGTTCTTC. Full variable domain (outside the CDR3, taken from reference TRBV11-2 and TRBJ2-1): EAGVAQSPRYKIIEKRQSVAFWCNPISGHATLYWYQQILGQGPKLLIQFQNNGVVDDSQLPKDRFSAERLKGVDSTLKIQPAKLEDSAVYLCANSHLGTANEQFFGPGTRLTVL.

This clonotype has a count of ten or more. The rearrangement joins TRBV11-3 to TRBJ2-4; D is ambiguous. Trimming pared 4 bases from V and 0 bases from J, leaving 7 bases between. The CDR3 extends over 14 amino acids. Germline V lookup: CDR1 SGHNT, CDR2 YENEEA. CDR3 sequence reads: CASSYWVAKNIQYF. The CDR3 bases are TGTGCCAGCAGCTATTGGGTAGCCAAAAACATTCAGTACTTC.

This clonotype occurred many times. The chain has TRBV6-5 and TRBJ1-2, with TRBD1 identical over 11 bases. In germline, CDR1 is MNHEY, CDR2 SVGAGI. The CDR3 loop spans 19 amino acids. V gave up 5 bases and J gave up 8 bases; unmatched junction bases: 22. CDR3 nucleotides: TGTGCCAGCAGTGCAAAATCCCCGGGACAGGGGGATCCCTTGGAGGGCTACACCTTC. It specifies CASSAKSPGQGDPLEGYTF.

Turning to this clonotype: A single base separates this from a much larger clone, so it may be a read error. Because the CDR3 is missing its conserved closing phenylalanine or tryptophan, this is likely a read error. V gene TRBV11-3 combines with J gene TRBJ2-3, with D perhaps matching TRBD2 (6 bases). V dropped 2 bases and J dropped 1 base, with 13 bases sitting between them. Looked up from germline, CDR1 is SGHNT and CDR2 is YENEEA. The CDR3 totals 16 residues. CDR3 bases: TGTGCCAGCAGCTTAACTGCGGGAAGCTGCACAGATACGCAGTATTTG. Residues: CASSLTAGSCTDTQYL.